The 3 T cell receptor beta chains in this list originate from one sample, sequenced in a study of T cell responses to AZD1222 COVID-19 vaccine. The table came from immunoSEQ multiplex PCR; TCRdb's copy has only in-frame clones and leaves some out. Counted here are about 130,000 clones, approximately 91% occurring once; the ten biggest clones make up 6.3%. Sequenced material: peripheral blood, taken on day 0 of AZD1222 vaccination. These receptors all stem from an adult in good health.

The chain combines TRBV6-5 with TRBJ2-7, with unresolved D. The CDR3 extends over 11 amino acids. Trimming stripped 5 bases from V and 2 bases from J, with 4 bases between. Germline CDR1 reads MNHEY; CDR2 reads SVGAGI. For the CDR3, the DNA is TGTGCCAGCAGTCGGACCTACGAGCAGTACTTC. Protein: CASSRTYEQYF.

This chain joins TRBV10-3 and TRBJ1-6, with D perhaps matching TRBD1 (5 bases). This CDR3 has 14 amino acids. The V and J ends lost 5 bases and 12 bases respectively, with 17 bases between them. Germline CDR1 reads ENHRY; CDR2 reads SYGVKD. The CDR3 sequence: CAISPGTVTIPLHF. CDR3 DNA sequence: TGTGCCATCAGTCCCGGGACGGTTACTATACCCCTCCACTTT.

The chain has TRBV7-9 and TRBJ2-3; D may correspond to TRBD1 or TRBD2 (5 bases each). The germline V gene has CDR1 SEHNR and CDR2 FQNEAQ (reference sequence). V was trimmed by 6 bases and J by 0 bases, leaving 25 bases between them. The CDR3 is 19 amino acids. CDR3 DNA: TGTGCCAGCAGAAGGTCCTCATATCGGGACCCGGGGAGCACAGATACGCAGTATTTT. Amino acids: CASRRSSYRDPGSTDTQYF.